This T cell receptor (beta chain) was captured in a study of blood T cell repertoires in COVID-19. CDR3 length: 15 amino acids. V dropped 6 bases and J dropped 6; count of bases not matched to a gene: 8. Germline assignment: CDR1 ENHRY and CDR2 SYGVKD. TCRdb's table, derived via immunoSEQ multiplex PCR, lists solely in-frame clones and lacks some. The sample records roughly 64,000 clones, more than 65% being singletons. This clonotype was obtained from a human donor in a cohort sampled during active COVID-19. This sequence joins TRBV10-3 and TRBJ2-2; 9 nucleotides line up with TRBD1. The specimen was peripheral blood. The CDR3 region is CAIRTDRGPAGELFF. DNA for the CDR3: TGTGCCATCAGAACGGACAGGGGTCCCGCCGGGGAGCTGTTTTTT.